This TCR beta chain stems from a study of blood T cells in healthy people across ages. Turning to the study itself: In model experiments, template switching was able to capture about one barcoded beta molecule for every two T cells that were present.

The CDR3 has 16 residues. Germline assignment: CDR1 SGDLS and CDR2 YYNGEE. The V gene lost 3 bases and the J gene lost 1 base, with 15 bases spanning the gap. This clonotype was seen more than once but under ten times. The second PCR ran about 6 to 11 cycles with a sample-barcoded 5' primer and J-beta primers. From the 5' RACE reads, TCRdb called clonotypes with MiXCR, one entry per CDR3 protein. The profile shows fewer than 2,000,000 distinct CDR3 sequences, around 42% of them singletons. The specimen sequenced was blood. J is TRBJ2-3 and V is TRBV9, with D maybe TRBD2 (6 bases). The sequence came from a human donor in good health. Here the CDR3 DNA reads TGTGCCAGCAGCGAGACCCCCCAGCGGGGCACAGATACGCAGTATTTT. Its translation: CASSETPQRGTDTQYF.